This T cell receptor beta chain was sequenced for a study of T cell responses to AZD1222 COVID-19 vaccine (dated by TCRdb to about 2021). Regarding the study in general: AZD1222 recipients whose second dose came at about 4 weeks and those whose second dose came at about 12 weeks were combined into one group, since spike-specific TCR depth and breadth did not differ between the two schedules. Trial participants were enrolled by age into 18-55, 56-69 and 70-plus year subgroups, with roughly 160, 29 and 62 TCR-sequenced participants respectively. TCR sequencing covered fewer than 250 trial participants: 200 to 220 given two doses of AZD1222 and 26 given two doses of MenACWY control vaccine. Study-level results and caveats: After two AZD1222 doses, both the breadth and the depth of spike-specific TCRs were significantly higher than at day 0 and than in MenACWY recipients. Nearly half of unique spike-specific TCRs reportedly recognized epitopes outside regions mutated in the B.1.351 and B.1.1.7 variants. The 56-69-year group was small, and its depth increase did not reach significance, likely because of low power. Participants were mostly white British, with more females than males. The authors suggested clonal diversity may have been underestimated. Vaccine-associated CD4 TCRs spanned the whole spike protein, with dominant responses in regions 160-218 and 743-854. Because no day 14 peak-response samples were available, the repertoires could be characterized only after the peak T cell response. Conclusions about previously exposed vaccinees are limited because only a handful of AZD1222 recipients were SARS-CoV-2 seropositive at baseline.

From the cysteine up to the phenylalanine, the CDR3 has a length of 15 residues. Left in the record is the CDR3 DNA by itself, 45 bases read in frame from the first base. CDR1 and CDR2 are read off the germline V gene as MNHEY and SVGAGI. V has 0 bases trimmed and J has 9 bases trimmed; junction bases matching no gene number 6. By share, this clone ranks as medium-sized (0.01 to 0.1%). Its antigen is still unknown. No much larger clone exists at a distance of one base, and base qualities are not known. The time point label corresponds to: baseline before first vaccination. Vaccinee samples were obtained from the UK trials COV001 and COV002, which included a single-blind randomized controlled phase 2/3 trial of AZD1222 (ChAdOx1 nCoV-19) in healthy adults. Trial participant PBMC samples were collected at day 0 and day 28 after the second dose for TCRbeta chain sequencing. The CDR3 regions of human TCRbeta chains were subjected to immunosequencing. Per the original workflow: TCRs in the repertoires were compared against a reference library of SARS-CoV-2-specific TCRs that had been generated with the MIRA antigen-specificity platform. Breadth meant the fraction of unique TCRs that were SARS-CoV-2-associated, whereas depth meant the fraction of total T cells that were SARS-CoV-2-associated. Using the MIRA data, each spike-specific TCR was assigned both to the spike region to which the TCR was reactive and to a CD4 or CD8 class. Log10-transformed breadth and depth values were compared by one-way ANOVA with Sidak's multiple comparisons tests. What TCRdb holds here is the immuneACCESS table cut down to in-frame rearrangements. Part of the clones is not present; checked against another copy, under half of the missing clones reflect an unresolved V gene, and the others are unexplained. V, J and clone size reflect that table, while D and trimming were determined from the DNA. A total of some 130,000 clones appear in this sample, approximately 88% of them only once. Together, the top ten hold 5.5% to 7% of the sample.

Sample: peripheral blood, taken on day 0 of AZD1222 vaccination. The rearranged segments are TRBV6-5 and TRBJ2-5; 11 central bases correspond to TRBD1. The clonotype originates from an adult in good health. The CDR3 amino acid sequence is: CASSYSPDRGRPQYF. The nucleotide sequence is TGTGCCAGCAGTTACTCGCCGGACAGGGGGCGTCCCCAGTACTTC.